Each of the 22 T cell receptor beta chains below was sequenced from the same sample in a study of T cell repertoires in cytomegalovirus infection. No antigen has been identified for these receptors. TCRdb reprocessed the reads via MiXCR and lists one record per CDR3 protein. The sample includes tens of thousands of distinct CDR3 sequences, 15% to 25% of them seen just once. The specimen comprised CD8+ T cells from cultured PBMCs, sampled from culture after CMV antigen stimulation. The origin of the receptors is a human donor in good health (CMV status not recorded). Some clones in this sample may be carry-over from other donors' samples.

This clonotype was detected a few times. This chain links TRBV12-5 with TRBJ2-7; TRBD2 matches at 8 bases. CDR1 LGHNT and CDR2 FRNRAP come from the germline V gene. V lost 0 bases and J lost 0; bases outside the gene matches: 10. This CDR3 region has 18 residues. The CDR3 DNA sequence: TGTGCTAGTGGTTTGGTAGTAGGGCTAGCGGGTTCCTCCTACGAGCAGTACTTC. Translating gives CASGLVVGLAGSSYEQYF.

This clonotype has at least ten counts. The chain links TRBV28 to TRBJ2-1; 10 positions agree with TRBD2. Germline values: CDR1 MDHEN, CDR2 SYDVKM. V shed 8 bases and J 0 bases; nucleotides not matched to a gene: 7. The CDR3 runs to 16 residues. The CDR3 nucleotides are TGTGCCAGCGCTTTAGCGGGAGGAGGCTCCTACAATGAGCAGTTCTTC. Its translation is CASALAGGGSYNEQFF.

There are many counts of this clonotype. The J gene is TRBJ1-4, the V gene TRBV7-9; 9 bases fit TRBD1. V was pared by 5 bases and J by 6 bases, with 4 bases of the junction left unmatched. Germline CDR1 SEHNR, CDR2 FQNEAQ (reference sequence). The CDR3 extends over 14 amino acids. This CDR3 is CASSLGQGDEKLFF. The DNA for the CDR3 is TGTGCCAGCAGCCTGGGACAGGGAGATGAAAAACTGTTTTTT. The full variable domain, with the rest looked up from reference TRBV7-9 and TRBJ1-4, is DTGVSQNPRHKITKRGQNVTFRCDPISEHNRLYWYRQTLGQGPEFLTYFQNEAQLEKSRLLSDRFSAERPKGSFSTLEIQRTEQGDSAMYLCASSLGQGDEKLFFGSGTQLSVL.

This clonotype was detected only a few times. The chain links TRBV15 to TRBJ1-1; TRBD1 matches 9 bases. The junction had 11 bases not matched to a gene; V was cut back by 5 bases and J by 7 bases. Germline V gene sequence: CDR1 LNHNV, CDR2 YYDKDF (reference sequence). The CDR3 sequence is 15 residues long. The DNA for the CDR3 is TGTGCCACCAGCGAAGCCGGGACAGGGTTTGGTGAAGCTTTCTTT. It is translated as CATSEAGTGFGEAFF.

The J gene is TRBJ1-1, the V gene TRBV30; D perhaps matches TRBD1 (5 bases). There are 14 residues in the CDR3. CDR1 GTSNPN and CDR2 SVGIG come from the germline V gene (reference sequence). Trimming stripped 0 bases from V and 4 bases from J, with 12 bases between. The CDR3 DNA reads TGTGCCTGGAGTGTTGCTGGGGGAGGCACTGAAGCTTTCTTT. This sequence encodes CAWSVAGGGTEAFF.

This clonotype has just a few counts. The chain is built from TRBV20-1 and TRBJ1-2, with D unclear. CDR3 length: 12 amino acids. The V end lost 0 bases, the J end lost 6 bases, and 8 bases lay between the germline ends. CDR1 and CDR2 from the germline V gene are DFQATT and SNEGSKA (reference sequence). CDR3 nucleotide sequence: TGCAGTGCTAGAGATCAGAGGAATGGCTACACCTTC. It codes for CSARDQRNGYTF.

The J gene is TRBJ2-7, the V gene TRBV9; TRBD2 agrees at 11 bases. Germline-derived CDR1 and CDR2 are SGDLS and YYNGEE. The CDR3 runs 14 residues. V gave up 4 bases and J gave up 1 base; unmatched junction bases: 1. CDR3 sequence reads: CASSPSGRSYEQYF. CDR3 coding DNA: TGTGCCAGCAGCCCTAGCGGGAGGTCCTACGAGCAGTACTTC.

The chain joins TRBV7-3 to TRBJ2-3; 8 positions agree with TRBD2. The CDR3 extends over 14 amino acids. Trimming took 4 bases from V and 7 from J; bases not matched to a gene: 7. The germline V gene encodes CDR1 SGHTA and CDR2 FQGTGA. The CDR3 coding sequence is TGTGCCAGCAGCTCCGGGGGGGGCGCGAATACGCAGTATTTT. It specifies CASSSGGGANTQYF. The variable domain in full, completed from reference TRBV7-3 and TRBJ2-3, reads GAGVSQTPSNKVTEKGKYVELRCDPISGHTALYWYRQSLGQGPEFLIYFQGTGAADDSGLPNDRFFAVRPEGSVSTLKIQRTERGDSAVYLCASSSGGGANTQYFGPGTRLTVL.

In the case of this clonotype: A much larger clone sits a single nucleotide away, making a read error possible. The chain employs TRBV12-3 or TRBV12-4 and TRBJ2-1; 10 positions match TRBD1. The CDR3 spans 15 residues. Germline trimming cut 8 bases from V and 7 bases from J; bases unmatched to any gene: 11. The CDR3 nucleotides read TGTGCCAGCTTAGAGACAGGGGGCGCGAATAATGAGCAGTTCTTC. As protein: CASLETGGANNEQFF.

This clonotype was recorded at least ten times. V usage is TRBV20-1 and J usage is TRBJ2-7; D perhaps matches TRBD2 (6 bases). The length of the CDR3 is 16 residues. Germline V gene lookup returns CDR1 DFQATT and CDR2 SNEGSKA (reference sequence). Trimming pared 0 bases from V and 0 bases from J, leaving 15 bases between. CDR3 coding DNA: TGCAGTGCTAGAGATCGAGGAGGGATTGTCTCCTACGAGCAGTACTTC. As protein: CSARDRGGIVSYEQYF.

The CDR3, as DNA: TGTGCCAGCAGCCCTAGTCAGAGGCCTGAAGCTTTCTTT. It yields the protein CASSPSQRPEAFF. The rearrangement uses TRBV11-3 and TRBJ1-1, with D unclear. The V end was cut by 5 bases, the J end by 6 bases, with 13 bases between. Germline lookup yields CDR1 SGHNT and CDR2 YENEEA. This CDR3 has 13 residues.

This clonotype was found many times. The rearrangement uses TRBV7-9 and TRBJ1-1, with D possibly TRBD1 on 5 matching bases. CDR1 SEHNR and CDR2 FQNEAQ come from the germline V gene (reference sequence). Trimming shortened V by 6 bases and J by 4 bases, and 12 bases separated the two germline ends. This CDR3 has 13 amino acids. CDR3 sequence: CASSHRGSTEAFF. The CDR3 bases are TGTGCCAGCAGTCACCGGGGGAGCACTGAAGCTTTCTTT.

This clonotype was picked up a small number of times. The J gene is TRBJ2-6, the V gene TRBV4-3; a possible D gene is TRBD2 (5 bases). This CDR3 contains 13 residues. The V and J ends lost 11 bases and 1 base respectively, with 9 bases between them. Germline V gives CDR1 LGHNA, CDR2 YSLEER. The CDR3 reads CASGYSGANVLTF. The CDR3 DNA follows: TGCGCCTCGGGGTATTCTGGGGCCAACGTCCTGACTTTC.

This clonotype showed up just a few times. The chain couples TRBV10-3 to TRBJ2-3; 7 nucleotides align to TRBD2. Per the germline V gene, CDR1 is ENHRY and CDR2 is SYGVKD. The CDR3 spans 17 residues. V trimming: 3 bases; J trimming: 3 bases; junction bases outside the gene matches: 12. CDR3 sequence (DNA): TGTGCCATCAGTGACCCTGGGGGAGGGTCGGGGACAGATACGCAGTATTTT. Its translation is CAISDPGGGSGTDTQYF.

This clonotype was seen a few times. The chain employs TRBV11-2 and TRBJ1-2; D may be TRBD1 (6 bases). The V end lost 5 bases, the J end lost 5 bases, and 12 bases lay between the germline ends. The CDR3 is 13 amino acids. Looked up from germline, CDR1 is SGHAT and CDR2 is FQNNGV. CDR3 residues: CASSPGQMYGYTF. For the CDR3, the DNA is TGTGCCAGCAGCCCCGGACAGATGTATGGCTACACCTTC.

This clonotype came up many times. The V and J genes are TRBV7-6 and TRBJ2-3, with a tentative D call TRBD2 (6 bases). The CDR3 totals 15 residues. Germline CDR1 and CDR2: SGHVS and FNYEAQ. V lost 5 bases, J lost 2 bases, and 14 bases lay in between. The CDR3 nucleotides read TGTGCCAGCAGCGTATCGGGACTCACCACAGATACGCAGTATTTT. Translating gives CASSVSGLTTDTQYF.

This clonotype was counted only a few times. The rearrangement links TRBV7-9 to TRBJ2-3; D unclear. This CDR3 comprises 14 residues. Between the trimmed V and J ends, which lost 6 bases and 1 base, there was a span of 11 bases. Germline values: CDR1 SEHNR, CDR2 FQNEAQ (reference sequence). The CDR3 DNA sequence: TGTGCCAGCAGTCCTCAACGGGGCACAGATACGCAGTATTTT. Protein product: CASSPQRGTDTQYF.

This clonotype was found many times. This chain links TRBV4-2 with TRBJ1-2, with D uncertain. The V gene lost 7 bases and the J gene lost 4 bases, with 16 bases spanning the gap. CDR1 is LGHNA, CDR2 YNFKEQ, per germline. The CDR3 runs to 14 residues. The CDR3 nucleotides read TGTGCCAGCACCCCGGACGCTTCCGCCTATGGCTACACCTTC. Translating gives CASTPDASAYGYTF.

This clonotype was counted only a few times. CDR3 residues: CASSYLNQETQYF. CDR3 DNA sequence: TGTGCCAGCAGCTACCTTAACCAAGAGACCCAGTACTTC. The chain has TRBV11-2 and TRBJ2-5; no clear D gene. The CDR3 runs 13 residues. Germline V gene data show CDR1 as SGHAT and CDR2 as FQNNGV. Trimming cost V 4 bases and J 0 bases, with 6 bases left between them. Full variable domain (outside the CDR3, taken from reference TRBV11-2 and TRBJ2-5): EAGVAQSPRYKIIEKRQSVAFWCNPISGHATLYWYQQILGQGPKLLIQFQNNGVVDDSQLPKDRFSAERLKGVDSTLKIQPAKLEDSAVYLCASSYLNQETQYFGPGTRLLVL.

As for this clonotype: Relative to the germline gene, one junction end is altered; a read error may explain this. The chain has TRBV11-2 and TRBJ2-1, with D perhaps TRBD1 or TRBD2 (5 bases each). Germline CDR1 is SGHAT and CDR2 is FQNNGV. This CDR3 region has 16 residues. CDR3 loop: CANSFLRDPGRNEQFF. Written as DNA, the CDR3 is TGTGCCAACAGCTTCCTCCGGGACCCCGGACGCAATGAGCAGTTCTTC.

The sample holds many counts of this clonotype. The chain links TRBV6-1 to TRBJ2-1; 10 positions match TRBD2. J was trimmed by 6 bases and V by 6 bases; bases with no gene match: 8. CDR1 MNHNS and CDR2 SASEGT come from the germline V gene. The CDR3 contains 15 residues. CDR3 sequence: CASSPGTSASNEQFF. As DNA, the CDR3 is TGTGCCAGCAGCCCCGGGACTAGCGCGTCCAATGAGCAGTTCTTC.

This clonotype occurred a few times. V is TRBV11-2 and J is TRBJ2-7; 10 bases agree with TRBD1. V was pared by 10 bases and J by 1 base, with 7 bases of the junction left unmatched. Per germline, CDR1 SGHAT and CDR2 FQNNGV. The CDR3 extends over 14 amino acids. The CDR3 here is CATSGTGDSYEQYF. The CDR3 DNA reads TGTGCCACCAGTGGGACAGGGGATTCCTACGAGCAGTACTTC.